This T cell receptor (beta chain) appears in the sequencing data of a study of blood T cell repertoires in COVID-19. Trimming cost V 7 bases and J 8 bases; bases outside gene matches: 17. CDR3 length: 17 residues. Germline V gives CDR1 SNHLY, CDR2 FYNNEI. Generated by immunoSEQ multiplex PCR, the TCRdb table keeps only in-frame clones and is missing some. The sample shows roughly 270,000 clones, approximately 82% of them seen only once. The TCR was taken from a man between 40 and 49 years old who had been exposed to COVID-19. V gene TRBV2 combines with J gene TRBJ2-1; 10 nucleotides match TRBD2. The sequencing sample was made of PBMCs or T cells enriched from blood (not recorded which). CDR3 DNA: TGTGCCAGCAAACGGACTAGCGGAACCCCTAGCTGGGATGAGCAGTTCTTC. This gives the protein CASKRTSGTPSWDEQFF.